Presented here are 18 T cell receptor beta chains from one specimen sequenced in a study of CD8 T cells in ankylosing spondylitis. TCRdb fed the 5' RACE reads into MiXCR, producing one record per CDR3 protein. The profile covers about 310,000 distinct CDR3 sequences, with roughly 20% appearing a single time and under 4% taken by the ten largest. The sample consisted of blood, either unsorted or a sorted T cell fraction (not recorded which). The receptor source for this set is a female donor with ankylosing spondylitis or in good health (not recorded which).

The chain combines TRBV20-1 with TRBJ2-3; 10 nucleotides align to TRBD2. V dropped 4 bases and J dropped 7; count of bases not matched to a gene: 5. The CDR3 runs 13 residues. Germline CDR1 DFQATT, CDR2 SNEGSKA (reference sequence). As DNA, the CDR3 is TGCAGTGCTACGGCTAGCGGGAGTAATACGCAGTATTTT. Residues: CSATASGSNTQYF.

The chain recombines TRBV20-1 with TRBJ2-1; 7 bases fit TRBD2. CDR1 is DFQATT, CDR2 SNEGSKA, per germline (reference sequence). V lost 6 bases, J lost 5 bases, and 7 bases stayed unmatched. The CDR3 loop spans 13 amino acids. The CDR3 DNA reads TGCAGTGCCCTTCCGGGACTAAACAATGAGCAGTTCTTC. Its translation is CSALPGLNNEQFF.

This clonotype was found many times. CDR3 DNA sequence: TGCAGTGCTTTTGGGGGAGAGACCCAGTACTTC. Residues: CSAFGGETQYF. This rearrangement joins TRBV20-1 to TRBJ2-5, with D perhaps matching TRBD1 or TRBD2 (5 bases each). The germline gives CDR1 DFQATT, CDR2 SNEGSKA (reference sequence). V lost 5 bases and J 4 bases, leaving 8 bases between the germline ends. The CDR3 sequence is 11 residues long.

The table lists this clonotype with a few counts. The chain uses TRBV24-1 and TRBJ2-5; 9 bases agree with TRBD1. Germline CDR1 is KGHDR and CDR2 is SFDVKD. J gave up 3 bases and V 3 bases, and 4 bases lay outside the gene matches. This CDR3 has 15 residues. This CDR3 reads CATSDRTGAEETQYF. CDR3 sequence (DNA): TGTGCCACCAGTGATAGGACAGGGGCGGAAGAGACCCAGTACTTC.

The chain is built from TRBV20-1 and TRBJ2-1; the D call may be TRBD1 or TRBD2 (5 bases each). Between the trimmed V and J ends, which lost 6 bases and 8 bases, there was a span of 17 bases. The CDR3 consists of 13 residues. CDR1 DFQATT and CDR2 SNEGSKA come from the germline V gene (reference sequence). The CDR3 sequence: CSAHWGRGDEQFF. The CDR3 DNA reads TGCAGTGCCCACTGGGGACGAGGGGATGAGCAGTTCTTC.

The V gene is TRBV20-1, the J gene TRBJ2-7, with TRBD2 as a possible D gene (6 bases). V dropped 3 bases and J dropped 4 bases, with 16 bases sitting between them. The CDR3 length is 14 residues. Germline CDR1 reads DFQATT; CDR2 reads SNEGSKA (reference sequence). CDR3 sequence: CSASQEGWFYEQYF. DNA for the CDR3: TGCAGTGCTAGTCAGGAGGGCTGGTTTTACGAGCAGTACTTC.

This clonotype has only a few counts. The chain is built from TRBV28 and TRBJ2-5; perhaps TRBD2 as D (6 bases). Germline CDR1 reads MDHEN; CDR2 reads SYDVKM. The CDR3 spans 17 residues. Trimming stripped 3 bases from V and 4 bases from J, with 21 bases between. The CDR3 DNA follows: TGTGCCAGCAGTTTCCAGCCGGCTAGCGAAAGGGGAGAGACCCAGTACTTC. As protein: CASSFQPASERGETQYF.

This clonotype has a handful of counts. For the CDR3, the DNA is TGTGCCAGCAACCGGGACAGGGGGCGAGAGACCCAGTACTTC. Protein sequence: CASNRDRGRETQYF. J is TRBJ2-5 and V is TRBV7-2; 12 bases align to TRBD1. Germline assignment: CDR1 SGHTA and CDR2 FQGNSA. Trimming at V came to 7 bases and at J to 4 bases, leaving 4 bases not matched to a gene. The CDR3 consists of 14 residues.

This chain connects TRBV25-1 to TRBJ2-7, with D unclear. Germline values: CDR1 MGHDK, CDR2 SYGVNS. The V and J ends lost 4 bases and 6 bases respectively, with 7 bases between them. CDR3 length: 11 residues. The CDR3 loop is CASSGPGEQYF. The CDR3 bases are TGTGCCAGCAGTGGGCCCGGCGAGCAGTACTTC.

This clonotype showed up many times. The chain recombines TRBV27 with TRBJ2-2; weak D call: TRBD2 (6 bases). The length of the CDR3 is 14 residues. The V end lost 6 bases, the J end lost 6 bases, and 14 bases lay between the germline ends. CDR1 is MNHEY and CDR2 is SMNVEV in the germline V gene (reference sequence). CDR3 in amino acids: CASSSGVLAGELFF. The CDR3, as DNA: TGTGCCAGCAGCTCGGGAGTCCTGGCCGGGGAGCTGTTTTTT.

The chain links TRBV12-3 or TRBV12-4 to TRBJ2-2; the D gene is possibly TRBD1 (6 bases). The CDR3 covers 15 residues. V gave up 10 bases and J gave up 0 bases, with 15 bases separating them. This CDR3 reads CATRTEKSNTGELFF. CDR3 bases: TGTGCCACCCGGACAGAAAAATCGAACACCGGGGAGCTGTTTTTT.

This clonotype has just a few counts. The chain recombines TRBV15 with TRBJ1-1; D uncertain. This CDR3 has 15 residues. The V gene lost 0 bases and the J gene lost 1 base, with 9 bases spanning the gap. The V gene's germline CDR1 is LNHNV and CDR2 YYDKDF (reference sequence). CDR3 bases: TGTGCCACCAGCAGAGATGGACGGAGGAACACTGAAGCTTTCTTT. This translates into CATSRDGRRNTEAFF.

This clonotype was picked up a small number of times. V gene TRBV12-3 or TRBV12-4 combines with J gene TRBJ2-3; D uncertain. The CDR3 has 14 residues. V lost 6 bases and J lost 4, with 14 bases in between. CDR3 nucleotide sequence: TGTGCCAGCAGCCCTAATACTAAGGCAGATACGCAGTATTTT. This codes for CASSPNTKADTQYF.

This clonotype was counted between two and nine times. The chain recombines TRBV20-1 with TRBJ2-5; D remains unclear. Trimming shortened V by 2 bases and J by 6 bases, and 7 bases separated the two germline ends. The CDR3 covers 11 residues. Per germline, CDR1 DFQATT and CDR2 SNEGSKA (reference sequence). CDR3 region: CSARREQTQYF. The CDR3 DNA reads TGCAGTGCTAGACGCGAGCAGACCCAGTACTTC.

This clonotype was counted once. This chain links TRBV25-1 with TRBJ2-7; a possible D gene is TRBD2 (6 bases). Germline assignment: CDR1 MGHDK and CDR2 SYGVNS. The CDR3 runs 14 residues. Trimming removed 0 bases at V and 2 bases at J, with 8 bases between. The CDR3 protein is CASSEYGGTYEQYF. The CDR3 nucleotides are TGTGCCAGCAGTGAATACGGGGGAACCTACGAGCAGTACTTC.

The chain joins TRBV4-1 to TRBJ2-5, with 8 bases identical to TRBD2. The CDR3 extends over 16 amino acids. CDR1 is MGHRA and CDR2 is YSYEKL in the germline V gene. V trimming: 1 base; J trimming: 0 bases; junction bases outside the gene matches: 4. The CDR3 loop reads CASSQVGLVHQETQYF. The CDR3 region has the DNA TGCGCCAGCAGCCAAGTGGGACTAGTGCACCAAGAGACCCAGTACTTC.

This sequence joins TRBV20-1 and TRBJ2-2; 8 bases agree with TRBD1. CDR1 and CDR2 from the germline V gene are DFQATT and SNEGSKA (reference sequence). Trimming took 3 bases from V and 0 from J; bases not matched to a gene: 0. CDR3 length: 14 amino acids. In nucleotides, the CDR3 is TGCAGTGCTAGGGACAGGGCGAACACCGGGGAGCTGTTTTTT. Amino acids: CSARDRANTGELFF.

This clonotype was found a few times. This CDR3 reads CASSQWTIAEASTDTQYF. The DNA of the CDR3 is TGTGCCAGCAGCCAATGGACAATAGCGGAAGCTAGCACAGATACGCAGTATTTT. The chain recombines TRBV3-1 with TRBJ2-3, with a weak D call TRBD2 (6 bases). The V end lost 2 bases, the J end lost 0 bases, and 18 bases lay between the germline ends. The CDR3 is 18 amino acids. Germline assignment: CDR1 LGHDT and CDR2 YNNKEL (reference sequence).